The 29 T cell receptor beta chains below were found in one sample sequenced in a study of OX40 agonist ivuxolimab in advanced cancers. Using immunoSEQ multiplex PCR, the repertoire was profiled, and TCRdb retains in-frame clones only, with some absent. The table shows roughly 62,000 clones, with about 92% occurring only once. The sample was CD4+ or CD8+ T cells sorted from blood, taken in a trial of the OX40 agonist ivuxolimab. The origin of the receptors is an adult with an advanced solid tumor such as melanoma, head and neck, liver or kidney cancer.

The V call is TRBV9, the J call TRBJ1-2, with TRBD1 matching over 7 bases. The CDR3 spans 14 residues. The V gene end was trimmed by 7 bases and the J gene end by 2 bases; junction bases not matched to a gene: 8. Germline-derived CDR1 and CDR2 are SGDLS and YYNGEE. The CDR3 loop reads CASRQTGTNYGYTF. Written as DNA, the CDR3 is TGTGCCAGCCGTCAGACAGGGACGAACTATGGCTACACCTTC.

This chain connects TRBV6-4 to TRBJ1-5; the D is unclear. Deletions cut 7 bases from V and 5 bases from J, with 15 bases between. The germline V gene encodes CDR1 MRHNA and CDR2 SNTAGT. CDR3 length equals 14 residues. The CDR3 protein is CASTEQQRHQPQHF. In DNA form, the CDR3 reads TGTGCCAGCACAGAGCAACAGAGGCATCAGCCCCAGCATTTT.

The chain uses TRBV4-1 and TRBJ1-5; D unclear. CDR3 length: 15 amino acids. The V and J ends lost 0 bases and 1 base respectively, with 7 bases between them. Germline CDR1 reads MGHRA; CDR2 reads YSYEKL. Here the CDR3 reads CASSQDQASNQPQHF. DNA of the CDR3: TGCGCCAGCAGCCAAGATCAGGCAAGCAATCAGCCCCAGCATTTT.

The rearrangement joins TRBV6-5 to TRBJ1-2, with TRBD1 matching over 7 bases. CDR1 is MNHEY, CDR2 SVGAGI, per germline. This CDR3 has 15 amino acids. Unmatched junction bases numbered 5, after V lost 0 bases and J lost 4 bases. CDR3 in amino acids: CASSYSNGQAYGYTF. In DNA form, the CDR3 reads TGTGCCAGCAGTTACTCGAACGGACAGGCCTATGGCTACACCTTC.

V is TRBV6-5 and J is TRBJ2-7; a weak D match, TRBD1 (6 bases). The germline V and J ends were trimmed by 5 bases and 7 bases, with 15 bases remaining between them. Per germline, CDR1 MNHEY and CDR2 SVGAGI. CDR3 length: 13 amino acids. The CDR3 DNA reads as TGTGCCAGCAGTGGGGGCAGAGGTACGGAGCAGTACTTC. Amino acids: CASSGGRGTEQYF.

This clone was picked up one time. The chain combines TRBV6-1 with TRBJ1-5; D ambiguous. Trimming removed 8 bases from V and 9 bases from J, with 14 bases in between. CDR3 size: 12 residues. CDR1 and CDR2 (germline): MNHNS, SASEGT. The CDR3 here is CASSRSPSPQHF. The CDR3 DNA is TGTGCCAGCTCGCGCAGCCCCTCGCCCCAGCATTTT.

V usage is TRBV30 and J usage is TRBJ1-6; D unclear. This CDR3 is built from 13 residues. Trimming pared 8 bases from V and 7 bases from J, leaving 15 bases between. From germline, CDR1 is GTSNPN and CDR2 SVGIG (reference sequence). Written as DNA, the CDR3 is TGTGCCGGTATACGGGGAGAGAATTCACCCCTCCACTTT. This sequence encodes CAGIRGENSPLHF. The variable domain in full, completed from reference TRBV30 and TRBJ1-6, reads SQTIHQWPATLVQPVGSPLSLECTVEGTSNPNLYWYRQAAGRGLQLLFYSVGIGQISSEVPQNLSASRPQDRQFILSSKKLLLSDSGFYLCAGIRGENSPLHFGNGTRLTVT.

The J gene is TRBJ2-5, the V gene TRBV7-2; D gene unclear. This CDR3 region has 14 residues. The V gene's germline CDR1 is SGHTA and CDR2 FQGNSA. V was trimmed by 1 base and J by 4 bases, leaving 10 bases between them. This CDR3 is CASSLGLLPETQYF. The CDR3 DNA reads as TGTGCCAGCAGCTTAGGGCTGCTTCCAGAGACCCAGTACTTC.

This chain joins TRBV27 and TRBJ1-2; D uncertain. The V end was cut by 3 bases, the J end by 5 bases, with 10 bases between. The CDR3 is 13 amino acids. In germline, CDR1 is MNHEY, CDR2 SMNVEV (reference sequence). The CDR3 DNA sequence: TGTGCCAGCAGTTTGTTGGCTGATTATGGCTACACCTTC. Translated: CASSLLADYGYTF.

CDR3: CASMLTPGTSYEQYF. For the CDR3, the DNA is TGTGCCAGCATGCTGACTCCTGGGACCTCCTACGAGCAGTACTTC. The genes are TRBV6-5 and TRBJ2-7; either TRBD1 or TRBD2 may fit D (5 bases each). Germline CDR1 and CDR2: MNHEY and SVGAGI. With 7 bases removed from V and 0 bases from J, the gap between germline ends came to 16 bases. CDR3 length equals 15 residues.

This CDR3 is CASSAVLPSTEAFF. The CDR3 DNA reads as TGTGCCAGTAGTGCGGTCCTCCCGAGCACTGAAGCTTTCTTT. The chain couples TRBV19 to TRBJ1-1; D not resolved. Germline V lookup: CDR1 LNHDA, CDR2 SQIVND (reference sequence). V lost 5 bases and J 4 bases, leaving 14 bases between the germline ends. This CDR3 comprises 14 residues.

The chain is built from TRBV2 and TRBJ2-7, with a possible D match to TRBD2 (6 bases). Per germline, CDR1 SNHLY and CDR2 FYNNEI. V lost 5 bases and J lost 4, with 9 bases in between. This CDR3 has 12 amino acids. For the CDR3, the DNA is TGTGCCAGCAGTTTGACTAGGTACGAGCAGTACTTC. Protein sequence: CASSLTRYEQYF.

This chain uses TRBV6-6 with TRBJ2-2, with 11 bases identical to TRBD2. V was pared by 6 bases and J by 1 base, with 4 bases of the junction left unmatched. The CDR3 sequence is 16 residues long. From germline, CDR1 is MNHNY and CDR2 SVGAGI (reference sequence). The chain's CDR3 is CASRQGTSGNTGELFF. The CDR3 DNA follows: TGTGCCAGCAGGCAAGGGACTAGCGGGAACACCGGGGAGCTGTTTTTT.

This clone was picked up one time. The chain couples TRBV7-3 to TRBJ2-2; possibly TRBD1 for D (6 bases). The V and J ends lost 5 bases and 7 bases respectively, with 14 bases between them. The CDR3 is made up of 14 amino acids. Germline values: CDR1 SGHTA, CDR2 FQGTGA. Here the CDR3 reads CASSAITGNGELFF. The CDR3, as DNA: TGTGCCAGCAGCGCGATTACAGGGAACGGGGAGCTGTTTTTT.

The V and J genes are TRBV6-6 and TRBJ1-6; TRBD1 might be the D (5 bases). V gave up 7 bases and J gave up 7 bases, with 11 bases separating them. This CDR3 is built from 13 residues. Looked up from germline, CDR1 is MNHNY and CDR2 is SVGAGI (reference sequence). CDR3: CASTTVGNSPLHF. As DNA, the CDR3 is TGTGCCAGCACGACAGTAGGCAATTCACCCCTCCACTTT.

The CDR3 region is CASSRGQVNQPQHF. CDR3 bases: TGTGCCAGCTCCCGGGGCCAGGTCAATCAGCCCCAGCATTTT. This chain uses TRBV6-1 with TRBJ1-5; D possibly corresponds to TRBD1 (5 bases). Germline V gene data show CDR1 as MNHNS and CDR2 as SASEGT. Trimming took 8 bases from V and 3 from J, leaving 14 bases between them. The CDR3 length is 14 residues.

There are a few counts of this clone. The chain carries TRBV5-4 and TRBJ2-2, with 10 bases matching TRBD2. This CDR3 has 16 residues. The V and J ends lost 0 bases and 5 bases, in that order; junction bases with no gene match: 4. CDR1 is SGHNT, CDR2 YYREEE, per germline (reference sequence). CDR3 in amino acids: CASSLVAGGGTGELFF. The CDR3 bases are TGTGCCAGCAGCTTGGTAGCGGGAGGCGGTACCGGGGAGCTGTTTTTT.

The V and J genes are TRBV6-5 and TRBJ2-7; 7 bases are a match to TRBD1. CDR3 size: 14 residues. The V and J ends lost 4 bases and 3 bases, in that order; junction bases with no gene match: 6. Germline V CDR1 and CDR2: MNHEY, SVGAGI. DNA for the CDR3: TGTGCCAGCAGTTCGCCAGACAGGGACTACGAGCAGTACTTC. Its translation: CASSSPDRDYEQYF.

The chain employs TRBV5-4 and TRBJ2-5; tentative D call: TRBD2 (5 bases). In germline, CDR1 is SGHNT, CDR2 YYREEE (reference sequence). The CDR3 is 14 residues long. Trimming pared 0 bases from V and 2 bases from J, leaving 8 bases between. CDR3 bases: TGTGCCAGCAGCTTGGCCGGGGTTCAAGAGACCCAGTACTTC. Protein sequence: CASSLAGVQETQYF.

Here the CDR3 DNA reads TGTGCCAGCAGTTACACGGTGAACACTGAAGCTTTCTTT. It translates to CASSYTVNTEAFF. The chain couples TRBV6-5 to TRBJ1-1; D remains ambiguous. CDR3 length: 13 residues. The ends were cut back, 2 bases at V and 0 bases at J, with 4 bases in the middle. CDR1 is MNHEY, CDR2 SVGAGI, per germline.

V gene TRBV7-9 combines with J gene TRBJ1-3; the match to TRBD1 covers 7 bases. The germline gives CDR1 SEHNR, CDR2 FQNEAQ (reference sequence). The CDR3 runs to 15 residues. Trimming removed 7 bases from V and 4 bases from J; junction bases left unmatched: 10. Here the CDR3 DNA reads TGTGCCAGCAACCTGCTGGACAGGATCGGAAACACCATATATTTT. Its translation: CASNLLDRIGNTIYF.

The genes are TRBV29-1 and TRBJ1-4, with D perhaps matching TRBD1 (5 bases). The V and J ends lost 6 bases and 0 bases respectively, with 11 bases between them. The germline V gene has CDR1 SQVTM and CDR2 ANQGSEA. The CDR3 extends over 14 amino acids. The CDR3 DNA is TGCAGCGTGGCAACAGGAGCAACTAATGAAAAACTGTTTTTT. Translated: CSVATGATNEKLFF. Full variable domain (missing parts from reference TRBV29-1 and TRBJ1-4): SAVISQKPSRDICQRGTSLTIQCQVDSQVTMMFWYRQQPGQSLTLIATANQGSEATYESGFVIDKFPISRPNLTFSTLTVSNMSPEDSSIYLCSVATGATNEKLFFGSGTQLSVL.

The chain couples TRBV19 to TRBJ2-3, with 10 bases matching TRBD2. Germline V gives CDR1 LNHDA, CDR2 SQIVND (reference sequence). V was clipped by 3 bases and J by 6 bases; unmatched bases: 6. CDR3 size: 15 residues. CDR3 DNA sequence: TGTGCCAGTAGTATGTCTAGCGGGAGTGGGGATACGCAGTATTTT. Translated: CASSMSSGSGDTQYF.

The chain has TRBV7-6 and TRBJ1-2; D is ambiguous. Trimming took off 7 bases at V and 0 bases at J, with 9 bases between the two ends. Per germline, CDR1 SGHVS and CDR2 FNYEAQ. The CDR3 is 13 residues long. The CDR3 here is CASTPLANYGYTF. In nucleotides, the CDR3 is TGTGCCAGCACTCCTCTAGCTAACTATGGCTACACCTTC.

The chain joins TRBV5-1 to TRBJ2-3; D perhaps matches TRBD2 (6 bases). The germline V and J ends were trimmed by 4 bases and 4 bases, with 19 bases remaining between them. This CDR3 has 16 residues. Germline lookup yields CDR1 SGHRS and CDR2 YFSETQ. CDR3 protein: CASSPGVGSSPDTQYF. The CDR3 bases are TGCGCCAGCAGCCCGGGGGTAGGGTCCTCCCCAGATACGCAGTATTTT.

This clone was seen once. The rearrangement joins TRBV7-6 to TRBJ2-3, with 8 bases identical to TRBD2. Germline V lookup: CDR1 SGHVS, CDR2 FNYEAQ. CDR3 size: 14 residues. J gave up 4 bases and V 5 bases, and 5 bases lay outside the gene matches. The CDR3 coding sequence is TGTGCCAGCAGCCCTGGGACTAGTTCAGATACGCAGTATTTT. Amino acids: CASSPGTSSDTQYF.

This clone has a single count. The CDR3, as DNA: TGTGCCAGCAGACGGACAGGGAATGAAAAACTGTTTTTT. Protein product: CASRRTGNEKLFF. V usage is TRBV11-3 and J usage is TRBJ1-4; 8 nucleotides agree with TRBD1. Germline V lookup: CDR1 SGHNT, CDR2 YENEEA. The CDR3 length is 13 residues. V lost 6 bases to trimming and J lost 5 bases; unmatched junction nucleotides: 2. Variable domain in full (rest from reference TRBV11-3 and TRBJ1-4): EAGVVQSPRYKIIEKKQPVAFWCNPISGHNTLYWYLQNLGQGPELLIRYENEEAVDDSQLPKDRFSAERLKGVDSTLKIQPAELGDSAVYLCASRRTGNEKLFFGSGTQLSVL.

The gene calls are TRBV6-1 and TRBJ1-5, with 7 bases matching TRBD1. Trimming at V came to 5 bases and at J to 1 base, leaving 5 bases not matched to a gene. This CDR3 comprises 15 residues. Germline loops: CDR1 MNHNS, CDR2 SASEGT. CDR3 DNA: TGTGCCAGCAGTCCAGGGGGGGGCAGCAATCAGCCCCAGCATTTT. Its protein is CASSPGGGSNQPQHF.

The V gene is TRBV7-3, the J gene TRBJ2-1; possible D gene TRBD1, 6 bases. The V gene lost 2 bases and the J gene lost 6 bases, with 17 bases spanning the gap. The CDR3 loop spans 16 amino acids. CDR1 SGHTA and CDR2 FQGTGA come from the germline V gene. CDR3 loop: CASSLHTGIEGNEQFF. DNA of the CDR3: TGTGCCAGCAGCTTACACACAGGGATAGAAGGCAATGAGCAGTTCTTC. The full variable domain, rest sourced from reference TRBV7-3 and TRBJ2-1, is GAGVSQTPSNKVTEKGKYVELRCDPISGHTALYWYRQSLGQGPEFLIYFQGTGAADDSGLPNDRFFAVRPEGSVSTLKIQRTERGDSAVYLCASSLHTGIEGNEQFFGPGTRLTVL.